These T cell receptor beta chains were read from a single sample in a study of T cell responses to AZD1222 COVID-19 vaccine. This table comes from immunoSEQ multiplex PCR, and its TCRdb copy is limited to in-frame clones, with some not included. The table has fewer than 55,000 clones, around four fifths seen once. Here the sequenced sample was peripheral blood, taken on day 0 of MenACWY control vaccination. The receptors were sampled from an adult in good health. CDR3s include the opening cysteine and the closing phenylalanine or tryptophan. D genes are given only for firm matches. Clone size is given for some rows only: seen once, a few or many times, or a class if the clone is expanded.

TRBV10-3	NA	TRBJ1-5	NA	TGTGCCATCAGTGAGTCGATCAAGGGGGGCGCCCAGCAGCCCCAGCATTTT	CAISESIKGGAQQPQHF
TRBV5-1	NA	TRBJ1-2	TRBD1	TGCGCCAGCAGCCCGATCGGGACAGGGGGCGCTAACTATGGCTACACCTTC	CASSPIGTGGANYGYTF
TRBV11-2	NA	TRBJ2-1	TRBD2	TGTGCCAGCAGCTCGGGACTAGCGGGAGGGCGGTTTATGAGTGAGCAGTTCTTC	CASSSGLAGGRFMSEQFF
TRBV27	NA	TRBJ2-7	TRBD2	TGTGCCAGCAGTTTTGTAGCGGGCGCCTACGAGCAGTACTTC	CASSFVAGAYEQYF
TRBV11-2	NA	TRBJ1-2	NA	TGTGCCAGCAGCATGGTTCGGGGGTCCCGAACAACTAACTATGGCTACACCTTC	CASSMVRGSRTTNYGYTF
TRBV5-1	NA	TRBJ1-2	NA	TGCGCCAGCAGCTTGGCCGCTGGGGGCGCGGAAGGCTACACCTTC	CASSLAAGGAEGYTF
TRBV15	NA	TRBJ1-3	NA	TGTGCCACCCGAGCCAGGAATGGCCCCTCTGGAAACACCATATATTTT	CATRARNGPSGNTIYF
TRBV19	NA	TRBJ1-1	TRBD1	TGTGCCAGTAGCCGGGGGACAGGGAACACTGAAGCTTTCTTT	CASSRGTGNTEAFF
TRBV2	NA	TRBJ1-2	TRBD1	TGTGCCAGCTCCTTCGACCCGATTGCGGGACAGGGGAACTATGGCTACACCTTC	CASSFDPIAGQGNYGYTF
TRBV10-1	few	TRBJ2-7	NA	TGCGCCAGCAGTGACCCCGGGAAGAGCTCCTACGAGCAGTACTTC	CASSDPGKSSYEQYF
TRBV7-9	NA	TRBJ1-1	NA	TGTGCCAGCAGCTTAGTTGGCAGGGAGAGCACTGAAGCTTTCTTT	CASSLVGRESTEAFF
TRBV30	NA	TRBJ1-5	NA	TGTGCCTGGAGTGCGGTAAGGACAGATAATAGCAATCAGCCCCAGCATTTT	CAWSAVRTDNSNQPQHF
TRBV14	NA	TRBJ1-6	NA	TGTGCCAGCAGCCAAGATCGGGCGAATAATTCACCCCTCCACTTT	CASSQDRANNSPLHF
TRBV2	NA	TRBJ1-5	NA	TGTGCCAGCAGTGAGAAGCAAGGGCCCCAGCATTTT	CASSEKQGPQHF
TRBV18	NA	TRBJ1-1	TRBD1	TGTGCCAGCTCACCACAAGGACAGGCCAACACTGAAGCTTTCTTT	CASSPQGQANTEAFF
TRBV6-1	NA	TRBJ2-3	NA	TGTGCCAGCAGTGAAGCCCCTCCCGGGGGGCCTAGCACAGATACGCAGTATTTT	CASSEAPPGGPSTDTQYF
TRBV7-2	NA	TRBJ2-7	NA	TGTGCCAGCAGCTTAGGGGGGTACGAAGAGCAGTACTTC	CASSLGGYEEQYF
TRBV7-2	NA	TRBJ1-5	NA	TGTGCCAGCAGCTTCGGTCTCTCTCAGCCCCAGCATTTT	CASSFGLSQPQHF
TRBV12-5	few	TRBJ2-2	NA	TGTGCTAGTGGTTTGGTAACCGCTTTCACCGGGGAGCTGTTTTTT	CASGLVTAFTGELFF
TRBV27	once	TRBJ2-3	TRBD2	TGTGCCAGCAGTTCGGAGCGGGGGCGCACAGATACGCAGTATTTT	CASSSERGRTDTQYF
TRBV9	once	TRBJ1-1	NA	TGTGCCAGCAGCGGCGGGCTTTGGGCCACTGAAGCTTTCTTT	CASSGGLWATEAFF
TRBV30	few	TRBJ2-1	TRBD2	TGTGCCTGGAGTGTAGGCGGTTGGGGGGGTGAGCAGTTCTTC	CAWSVGGWGGEQFF
TRBV14	NA	TRBJ2-5	NA	TGTGCCAGCAGCCAAGATGTCGGGTTTGAGACCCAGTACTTC	CASSQDVGFETQYF
TRBV24-1	few	TRBJ1-2	TRBD1	TGTGCCACCGCTGACAGGGAGGCCGGAGTGGGTAACTATGGCTACACCTTC	CATADREAGVGNYGYTF
TRBV28	NA	TRBJ1-1	NA	TGTGCCAGCCAGGACAACTACCACCGTGAAGCTTTCTTT	CASQDNYHREAFF
TRBV9	NA	TRBJ1-6	TRBD1	TGTGCCAGCAGCTTGGGACAGGTTAATTCACCCCTCCACTTT	CASSLGQVNSPLHF